This T cell receptor beta chain was recovered during a study of cytomegalovirus exposure and HLA in healthy donors. A multiplex PCR was run with 60 Vbeta primers and 13 Jbeta primers. Per the original methods: Unique TCR beta chains numbered approximately 80 million in a later analysis, with 10 million to 14 million shared. Method: immunoSEQ multiplex PCR; TCRdb's copy keeps in-frame clones and lacks some. V and J calls and clone size are given by that table; D and trimming were obtained from the DNA. The data show about 140,000 clones, with roughly four fifths seen just once and roughly 1.4% held by the top ten. Broader study findings: For cytomegalovirus status, the classifier reportedly gave diagnoses with high specificity and sensitivity.

Germline CDR1 is MGHRA and CDR2 is YSYEKL. The CDR3 length is 16 residues. Trimming cost V 3 bases and J 4 bases, with 18 bases left between them. In its sample, this clone was seen a few times. Its antigen is currently unknown. This TCR derives from a man aged 25-40 years in good health and CMV-seropositive. V gene TRBV4-1 combines with J gene TRBJ1-1; D perhaps matches TRBD1 (6 bases). Source material: PBMCs. CDR3: CASSQVGITGFTEAFF. The DNA for the CDR3 is TGCGCCAGCAGCCAGGTCGGGATCACAGGGTTCACTGAAGCTTTCTTT.